This TCR beta chain was captured in a study of T cell changes during pregnancy in multiple sclerosis. Clones were sequenced by immunoSEQ multiplex PCR, and TCRdb holds only the in-frame ones, with some missing. In the table there are 20,000 to 25,000 clones, more than 80% of which are singletons. Trimming took off 0 bases at V and 3 bases at J, with 11 bases between the two ends. Germline V gene sequence: CDR1 MNHEY, CDR2 SVGAGI. This CDR3 contains 15 residues. The TCR originated in a female donor in good health, enrolled as a control in a pregnancy study. The chain carries TRBV6-5 and TRBJ2-5, with D maybe TRBD1 (6 bases). Sequencing was performed on CD8+ T cells from peripheral blood mononuclear cells, taken in the first trimester of pregnancy. CDR3 loop: CASSYSTRGEETQYF. The DNA of the CDR3 is TGTGCCAGCAGTTACTCGACCAGGGGCGAAGAGACCCAGTACTTC.